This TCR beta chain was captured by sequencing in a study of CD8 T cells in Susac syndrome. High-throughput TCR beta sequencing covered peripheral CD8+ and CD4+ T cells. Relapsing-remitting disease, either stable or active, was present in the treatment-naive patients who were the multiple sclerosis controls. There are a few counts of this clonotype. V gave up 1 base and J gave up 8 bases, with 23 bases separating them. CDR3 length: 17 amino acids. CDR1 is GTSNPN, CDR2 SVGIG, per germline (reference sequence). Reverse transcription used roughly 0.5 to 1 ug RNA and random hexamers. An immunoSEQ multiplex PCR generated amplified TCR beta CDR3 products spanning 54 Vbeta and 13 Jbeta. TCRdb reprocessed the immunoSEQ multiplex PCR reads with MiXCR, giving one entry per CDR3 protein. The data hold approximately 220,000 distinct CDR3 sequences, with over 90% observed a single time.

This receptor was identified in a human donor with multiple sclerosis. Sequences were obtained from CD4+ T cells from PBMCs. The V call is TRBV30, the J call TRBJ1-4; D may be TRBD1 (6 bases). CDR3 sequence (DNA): TGTGCCTGGAGTGGGAGCGGGACATCACTCCGAGGAGAAAAACTGTTTTTT. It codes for CAWSGSGTSLRGEKLFF.